The clone carrying this TCR beta chain was counted ten times or more. What it binds is unknown. In the study's own analysis: Counting gave a median of 95,638 TCRs per sample, with values ranging from roughly 20,000 to 750,000. TCRdb used MiXCR to reprocess the RACE reads, holding one entry per CDR3 protein. These V and J calls originate from TCRdb's pipeline instead of the authors' own analysis. This table has about 80,000 distinct CDR3 sequences, 14% appearing once. CDR3 length equals 14 residues. The germline V gene has CDR1 MNHNS and CDR2 SASEGT. V was trimmed by 4 bases and J by 1 base, leaving 10 bases between them. This specimen belongs to a study of human T cells and chemical hapten exposure. General study results and limits: The number of TCRs over 1 in 1000 frequency stayed unchanged after DPC. Controls formed significantly fewer large CDR3 similarity clusters than expanded TCRs did.

Time point in this sample: pre-sensitization, week 0. Treatment meaning: therapeutic diphenylcyclopropenone sensitization with weekly scalp DPC. Staff drew blood before applying each patch test. The V and J genes are TRBV6-1 and TRBJ1-1; the D is unclear. The sample consisted of whole blood, taken in connection with sensitization to the hapten diphenylcyclopropenone (DPC). The sequence came from a woman aged 50 to 60 with alopecia areata. Some clones in this sample may be carry-over from other donors' samples. The CDR3 loop reads CASSVSLGNTEAFF. The CDR3 DNA reads TGTGCCAGCAGTGTCAGCTTGGGGAACACTGAAGCTTTCTTT.